The 20 T cell receptor beta chains reported below all come from one sample, sequenced in a study of blood T cell repertoires in COVID-19. Assay used: immunoSEQ multiplex PCR; TCRdb lists only in-frame clones, some missing. The repertoire holds about 110,000 clones, with roughly 91% as singletons. What was sequenced was peripheral blood. All receptors derive from a woman between 50 and 59 years old with acute or convalescent COVID-19.

The rearrangement joins TRBV5-5 to TRBJ2-6, with D uncertain. Trimming removed 0 bases from V and 0 bases from J, with 4 bases in between. CDR1 is SGHKS, CDR2 YYEKEE, per germline (reference sequence). The CDR3 consists of 15 residues. CDR3 protein: CASSLAGSGANVLTF. The CDR3 bases are TGTGCCAGCAGCTTGGCAGGCTCTGGGGCCAACGTCCTGACTTTC.

The chain joins TRBV19 to TRBJ2-3, with 11 bases fitting TRBD1. The germline V gene encodes CDR1 LNHDA and CDR2 SQIVND (reference sequence). The CDR3 runs 17 residues. V trimming: 3 bases; J trimming: 3 bases; junction bases outside the gene matches: 8. The CDR3 reads CASSILGQGAMTDTQYF. CDR3 coding DNA: TGTGCCAGTAGTATTCTCGGACAGGGGGCGATGACAGATACGCAGTATTTT.

The chain combines TRBV10-3 with TRBJ2-1, with 12 bases identical to TRBD2. There are 16 residues in the CDR3. Germline V CDR1 and CDR2: ENHRY, SYGVKD. The V gene end was trimmed by 6 bases and the J gene end by 7 bases; junction bases not matched to a gene: 10. The CDR3, as DNA: TGTGCCATCAGCAGCGGACTAGCGGGACAAAAGAATGAGCAGTTCTTC. Protein: CAISSGLAGQKNEQFF.

This chain connects TRBV9 to TRBJ2-2; 8 nucleotides align to TRBD1. The CDR3 consists of 15 residues. J was trimmed by 1 base and V by 3 bases; bases with no gene match: 2. Germline V gives CDR1 SGDLS, CDR2 YYNGEE. As DNA, the CDR3 is TGTGCCAGCAGCGAGACAGGGGTGAACACCGGGGAGCTGTTTTTT. Protein: CASSETGVNTGELFF.

The chain has TRBV6-4 and TRBJ2-1; 12 bases are shared with TRBD2. J gave up 0 bases and V 5 bases, and 5 bases lay outside the gene matches. The CDR3 sequence is 17 residues long. Looked up from germline, CDR1 is MRHNA and CDR2 is SNTAGT. CDR3 residues: CASSKLAGGGSYNEQFF. As DNA, the CDR3 is TGTGCCAGCAGTAAACTAGCGGGAGGTGGCTCCTACAATGAGCAGTTCTTC.

The rearrangement links TRBV29-1 to TRBJ1-5, with unresolved D. Germline V gene lookup returns CDR1 SQVTM and CDR2 ANQGSEA. The V end was cut by 4 bases, the J end by 3 bases, with 10 bases between. This CDR3 contains 13 residues. The CDR3 is CSVGQNYNQPQHF. The CDR3 DNA reads as TGCAGCGTTGGGCAGAATTACAATCAGCCCCAGCATTTT.

The J gene is TRBJ2-2, the V gene TRBV29-1; weak D call: TRBD2 (6 bases). Germline CDR1 reads SQVTM; CDR2 reads ANQGSEA. This CDR3 has 12 residues. V lost 5 bases and J lost 6, with 10 bases in between. The CDR3 sequence is CSVRWGAGELFF. The CDR3 coding sequence is TGCAGCGTTCGTTGGGGGGCCGGGGAGCTGTTTTTT.

J is TRBJ1-5 and V is TRBV12-3 or TRBV12-4, with D possibly TRBD1 on 6 matching bases. The CDR3 runs to 13 residues. With 5 bases removed from V and 4 bases from J, the gap between germline ends came to 9 bases. Here the CDR3 DNA reads TGTGCCAGCAGTGGACAGATGAATCAGCCCCAGCATTTT. It codes for CASSGQMNQPQHF.

The chain combines TRBV30 with TRBJ2-5; TRBD2 matches 7 bases. Germline values: CDR1 GTSNPN, CDR2 SVGIG (reference sequence). The CDR3 totals 15 residues. V shed 4 bases, J shed 2 bases, and the junction held 10 bases outside the gene matches. CDR3 in amino acids: CAWTSGLGSQETQYF. As DNA, the CDR3 is TGTGCCTGGACTAGCGGATTGGGCTCGCAAGAGACCCAGTACTTC.

This clone came up once. The chain combines TRBV5-4 with TRBJ1-2, with TRBD1 matching 10 bases. The germline V gene encodes CDR1 SGHNT and CDR2 YYREEE (reference sequence). Trimming removed 4 bases from V and 6 bases from J; junction bases left unmatched: 6. This CDR3 region has 14 residues. Here the CDR3 reads CASSAGTGVDGYTF. The CDR3 DNA reads as TGTGCCAGCAGCGCCGGGACAGGGGTGGATGGCTACACCTTC.

The chain combines TRBV7-4 with TRBJ2-1, with TRBD2 identical over 8 bases. From germline, CDR1 is SGHVT and CDR2 SQSDAQ. J lost 7 bases, V lost 5 bases, and 4 bases had no gene match. CDR3 size: 13 residues. The DNA for the CDR3 is TGTGCCAGCAGCCTGGGACTAGTGAATGAGCAGTTCTTC. Amino acid sequence: CASSLGLVNEQFF.

This clone was observed a handful of times. The rearrangement uses TRBV19 and TRBJ2-7; 9 bases are a match to TRBD1. Germline V gene lookup returns CDR1 LNHDA and CDR2 SQIVND (reference sequence). This CDR3 has 13 amino acids. Losses at the gene ends were 5 bases for V and 3 bases for J; bases not matched to a gene: 2. Here the CDR3 reads CASSLGQGYEQYF. The CDR3 region has the DNA TGTGCCAGTAGTTTGGGACAGGGCTACGAGCAGTACTTC.

The J gene is TRBJ2-1, the V gene TRBV10-3; 7 nucleotides match TRBD2. The length of the CDR3 is 14 residues. J was trimmed by 7 bases and V by 4 bases; bases with no gene match: 7. Germline CDR1 ENHRY, CDR2 SYGVKD. The DNA for the CDR3 is TGTGCCATCAGTGGGAGCGGGAAGGCGAATGAGCAGTTCTTC. This sequence encodes CAISGSGKANEQFF.

This CDR3 reads CASSLSNWGGETQYF. CDR3 DNA sequence: TGCGCCAGCAGCTTGTCTAATTGGGGGGGAGAGACCCAGTACTTC. The rearrangement uses TRBV5-1 and TRBJ2-5; TRBD2 agrees at 7 bases. Unmatched junction bases numbered 7, after V lost 1 base and J lost 4 bases. Germline V gene sequence: CDR1 SGHRS, CDR2 YFSETQ. The CDR3 has 15 amino acids.

The chain links TRBV5-1 to TRBJ2-7, with TRBD2 as a possible D gene (5 bases). Between the trimmed V and J ends, which lost 4 bases and 9 bases, there was a span of 14 bases. This CDR3 has 12 residues. Germline V gene data show CDR1 as SGHRS and CDR2 as YFSETQ. This chain's CDR3 is CASSAGTPGQYF. CDR3 nucleotides: TGCGCCAGCAGCGCGGGCACCCCGGGGCAGTACTTC.

The J gene is TRBJ1-2, the V gene TRBV6-6; D not resolved. Germline CDR1 is MNHNY and CDR2 is SVGAGI (reference sequence). The CDR3 spans 13 residues. The germline V and J ends were trimmed by 5 bases and 0 bases, with 7 bases remaining between them. CDR3 in DNA: TGTGCCAGCAGTGGCCACGCTAACTATGGCTACACCTTC. This codes for CASSGHANYGYTF.

The chain employs TRBV30 and TRBJ2-1; TRBD2 aligns across 8 bases. The V gene end was trimmed by 0 bases and the J gene end by 10 bases; junction bases not matched to a gene: 5. The germline V gene encodes CDR1 GTSNPN and CDR2 SVGIG (reference sequence). CDR3 size: 13 residues. The CDR3 bases are TGTGCCTGGAGTGTACTCGGCGGGAGGGAGCAGTTCTTC. This sequence encodes CAWSVLGGREQFF.

V is TRBV6-5 and J is TRBJ2-7, with 7 bases fitting TRBD1. Germline V gives CDR1 MNHEY, CDR2 SVGAGI. The CDR3 is 13 residues long. The ends lost 7 bases at V and 3 bases at J; junction bases unmatched: 6. The DNA for the CDR3 is TGTGCCAGCAAGGGGGCCAGCAGCTACGAGCAGTACTTC. Encoded protein: CASKGASSYEQYF.

This clone has just one count. The J gene is TRBJ2-1, the V gene TRBV14, with D perhaps TRBD2 (5 bases). CDR1 and CDR2 from the germline V gene are SGHDN and FVKESK. Trimming stripped 0 bases from V and 10 bases from J, with 16 bases between. CDR3 length: 15 residues. Here the CDR3 DNA reads TGTGCCAGCAGCCAAGAAAGGCTAGCAATTGGCGAGCAGTTCTTC. Translated, it gives CASSQERLAIGEQFF.

The DNA of the CDR3 is TGTGCCAGCAGCCAAGCCCACAGCGGGAGTAACTACTACGAGCAGTACTTC. Protein sequence: CASSQAHSGSNYYEQYF. V is TRBV4-2 and J is TRBJ2-7; 8 bases fit TRBD2. The V gene's germline CDR1 is LGHNA and CDR2 YNFKEQ. The length of the CDR3 is 17 residues. V lost 1 base to trimming and J lost 3 bases; unmatched junction nucleotides: 11.